This is a list of T cell receptor beta chains from one sample in a study of T cells in Graves' hyperthyroidism and ophthalmopathy. TCRdb processed the multiplex PCR reads anew with MiXCR; each CDR3 protein has one entry. The sample includes more than 450,000 distinct CDR3 sequences, nearly 20% of them seen just once. The sample comprised blood. Receptor source: a man in his forties with Graves' ophthalmopathy. Both conserved end residues are part of each CDR3. The D gene is left open where the match is weak. Only some rows state a clone size, as once, few, many or a class for expanded clones.

>-|-|12|TRBJ2-1|TRBV10-3
CATKSSYNEQFF
TGTGCCACCAAAAGCTCCTACAATGAGCAGTTCTTC
>TRBD1|-|14|TRBJ2-7|TRBV4-1
CASSYRDRAYEQYF
TGCGCCAGCAGCTACCGGGACAGGGCCTACGAGCAGTACTTC
>-|-|15|TRBJ2-7|TRBV13
CASSFRVGGLDEQYF
TGTGCCAGCAGCTTCAGGGTTGGGGGCCTCGACGAGCAGTACTTC
>-|many|14|TRBJ2-3|TRBV12-3/TRBV12-4
CASRIGFTTDTQYF
TGTGCCAGCAGAATCGGCTTTACGACAGATACGCAGTATTTT
>-|few|16|TRBJ2-1|TRBV6-5
CASSYSLMGEGNEQFF
TGTGCCAGCAGTTACAGTCTTATGGGAGAAGGAAATGAGCAGTTCTTC
>-|many|15|TRBJ2-1|TRBV12-3/TRBV12-4
CASSLRLATYNEQFF
TGTGCCAGCAGTTTGCGGCTAGCGACCTACAATGAGCAGTTCTTC
>-|few|15|TRBJ1-1|TRBV28
CASSPWTSGGTEAFF
TGTGCCAGCAGTCCCTGGACCTCAGGAGGCACTGAAGCTTTCTTT
>TRBD2|few|16|TRBJ2-1|TRBV11-2
CASSPPLAGGRDEQFF
TGTGCCAGCTCACCTCCCCTAGCGGGAGGGCGCGATGAGCAGTTCTTC
>-|few|10|TRBJ2-7|TRBV20-1
CSAEINEQYF
TGCAGTGCTGAAATTAACGAGCAGTACTTC
>-|-|14|TRBJ2-3|TRBV11-2
CAISDPLHTDTQYF
TGTGCCATCAGTGATCCCCTTCACACAGATACGCAGTATTTT
>-|few|18|TRBJ1-6|TRBV7-6
CASSLALAGSSYNSPLHF
TGTGCCAGCAGCTTAGCGCTAGCAGGGAGCTCCTATAATTCACCCCTCCACTTT
>-|many|15|TRBJ2-7|TRBV7-2
CASSLYSLLPYEQYF
TGTGCCAGCAGCCTCTACTCGCTTCTTCCCTACGAGCAGTACTTC
>TRBD1|-|15|TRBJ2-1|TRBV6-1
CAWGGPGQGVNEQFF
TGTGCCTGGGGGGGCCCGGGACAGGGTGTCAATGAGCAGTTCTTC
>TRBD2|many|13|TRBJ2-5|TRBV27
CASKRGNGETQYF
TGTGCCAGCAAGCGGGGGAATGGGGAGACCCAGTACTTC
>-|few|17|TRBJ1-5|TRBV5-1
CASSWGGGDGSNQPQHF
TGCGCCAGCAGCTGGGGCGGGGGGGACGGGAGCAATCAGCCCCAGCATTTT
>-|few|15|TRBJ2-7|TRBV6-5
CASSSPRETSYEQYF
TGTGCCAGCAGTTCTCCCCGGGAGACGTCCTACGAGCAGTACTTC
>-|-|16|TRBJ1-5|TRBV4-2
CASSQISTGNNQPQHF
TGTGCCAGCAGCCAGATCTCGACAGGAAACAATCAGCCCCAGCATTTT
>TRBD2|many|12|TRBJ2-7|TRBV30
CAWSVVAGEQYF
TGTGCCTGGAGTGTAGTAGCGGGCGAGCAGTACTTC
>-|-|15|TRBJ2-1|TRBV19
CASSISPAGVDEQFF
TGTGCCAGTAGTATATCGCCGGCAGGGGTCGATGAGCAGTTCTTC
>TRBD1|-|14|TRBJ2-7|TRBV4-1
CASSQGQGGSEQYF
TGCGCCAGCAGCCAGGGACAGGGAGGAAGCGAGCAGTACTTC
>TRBD1|few|15|TRBJ1-4|TRBV28
CASRSPRDSYEKLFF
TGTGCCAGCCGATCCCCCCGGGACAGCTATGAAAAACTGTTTTTT
>TRBD1|-|15|TRBJ1-2|TRBV20-1
CSARGAGGAPYGYTF
TGCAGTGCTAGAGGGGCAGGGGGCGCTCCCTATGGCTACACCTTC
>-|-|15|TRBJ1-4|TRBV7-9
CASSPLGEVNEKLFF
TGTGCCAGCAGCCCCCTGGGGGAGGTTAATGAAAAACTGTTTTTT
>-|many|15|TRBJ1-4|TRBV12-3/TRBV12-4
CASSPPGLGNEKLFF
TGTGCCAGCAGTCCCCCAGGGTTGGGGAATGAAAAACTGTTTTTT
>-|many|14|TRBJ2-1|TRBV2
CASSDGGATNEQFF
TGTGCCAGCAGCGACGGGGGTGCAACGAATGAGCAGTTCTTC
>-|-|13|TRBJ1-2|TRBV5-8
CASSLVRREGYTF
TGTGCCAGCAGCCTTGTCCGAAGGGAGGGCTACACCTTC
>TRBD2|many|15|TRBJ2-5|TRBV7-2
CASSLGTRPVETQYF
TGTGCCAGCAGCTTGGGGACTAGGCCGGTGGAGACCCAGTACTTC
>TRBD1|-|15|TRBJ1-1|TRBV5-5
CASSPWTGRNTEAFF
TGTGCCAGCAGCCCCTGGACAGGGAGGAACACTGAAGCTTTCTTT
>-|many|15|TRBJ1-5|TRBV6-1
CASSEAGGGNQPQHF
TGTGCCAGCAGTGAAGCAGGGGGGGGCAATCAGCCCCAGCATTTT
>-|few|15|TRBJ2-7|TRBV9
CASSVGAGPSGEQYF
TGTGCCAGCAGCGTAGGTGCAGGACCTTCAGGCGAGCAGTACTTC
>-|few|14|TRBJ2-3|TRBV6-1
CASSPGPPPDTQYF
TGTGCCAGCAGCCCGGGCCCTCCTCCAGATACGCAGTATTTT
>-|-|14|TRBJ2-5|TRBV9
CASSDPRVQETQYF
TGTGCCAGCAGCGACCCCCGAGTCCAAGAGACCCAGTACTTC
>-|many|16|TRBJ2-1|TRBV7-3
CASNTGRGVPYNEQFF
TGTGCCAGCAACACTGGGAGGGGGGTCCCCTACAATGAGCAGTTCTTC
>TRBD1|few|16|TRBJ1-5|TRBV19
CASSLNRGHGNQPQHF
TGTGCCAGTAGTTTGAACAGGGGGCATGGCAATCAGCCCCAGCATTTT
>-|-|17|TRBJ1-6|TRBV3-1
CASSQERGGEGNSPLHF
TGTGCCAGCAGCCAAGAGCGGGGGGGCGAGGGAAATTCACCCCTCCACTTT
>-|few|13|TRBJ2-5|TRBV7-9
CASSLAPPETQYF
TGTGCCAGCAGCTTAGCCCCCCCCGAGACCCAGTACTTC
>TRBD1|-|15|TRBJ1-2|TRBV2
CASSEDRGLLYGYTF
TGTGCCAGCAGTGAGGACAGGGGGCTGCTCTATGGCTACACCTTC
>-|many|15|TRBJ2-1|TRBV12-3/TRBV12-4
CASIPRDRPTNEQFF
TGTGCCAGCATCCCTCGGGACCGCCCTACCAATGAGCAGTTCTTC
>-|many|12|TRBJ2-7|TRBV11-2
CASSFESYEQYF
TGTGCCAGCAGCTTCGAGTCCTACGAGCAGTACTTC
>-|-|15|TRBJ1-4|TRBV15
CATSPSGGMGEKLFF
TGTGCCACCAGCCCGTCTGGGGGGATGGGCGAAAAACTGTTTTTT
>-|few|14|TRBJ2-7|TRBV7-8
CASSLAGTVYEQYF
TGTGCCAGCAGCTTAGCTGGGACCGTCTACGAGCAGTACTTC
>-|many|13|TRBJ2-1|TRBV7-2
CASSPPWLAEQFF
TGTGCCAGCAGCCCCCCCTGGTTAGCGGAGCAGTTCTTC
>TRBD1|many|18|TRBJ2-3|TRBV20-1
CSALPGTAPISSTDTQYF
TGCAGTGCCCTTCCCGGGACAGCTCCGATTTCTAGCACAGATACGCAGTATTTT